This entry concerns a single T cell receptor (beta chain). What it binds is unknown. Trimming pared 4 bases from V and 5 bases from J, leaving 15 bases between. This CDR3 contains 15 residues. CDR1 is MNHEY, CDR2 SMNVEV, per germline (reference sequence). Treatment specified: oral pan-JAK inhibitor, 5-10 mg twice daily. Starting from PBMCs, sorting isolated CD4+ and CD8+ T cells. This entry belongs to a study of CD8+ T cells in alopecia areata. Findings and caveats of the study: Clonality in lesional scalp, especially alopecia totalis/universalis, exceeded that of normal scalp.

cDNA reverse transcribed from extracted RNA served as the sequencing template. The repertoire was sequenced with immunoSEQ multiplex PCR; TCRdb's copy has only in-frame clones and lacks some. The sample has 110,000 or so clones, approximately 55% seen once. This chain connects TRBV27 to TRBJ1-5; D perhaps matches TRBD1 (6 bases). The sequence derives from a human donor with alopecia areata. The material was CD4+ T cells sorted from blood, obtained at week 24, from a patient treated with tofacitinib. CDR3 sequence reads: CASSSSGVIDQPQHF. Here the CDR3 DNA reads TGTGCCAGCAGTTCCTCAGGGGTTATAGATCAGCCCCAGCATTTT.